In this sample, the clone carrying this T cell receptor (beta chain) turned up once. The target antigen is unknown. J gave up 4 bases and V 5 bases, and 15 bases lay outside the gene matches. The CDR3 length is 17 residues. CDR1 MNHEY and CDR2 SMNVEV come from the germline V gene (reference sequence). The source of the sample is a study of cytomegalovirus exposure and HLA in healthy donors. Only in-frame clones appear in the TCRdb table, and some are missing; sequencing was by immunoSEQ multiplex PCR. This sample has over 200,000 clones, with around 88% found just once. Whole-study findings and limits: Cytomegalovirus-associated TCR beta chains were listed, numbering 164.

This TCR was recovered from a young woman in good health and CMV-seronegative. The sample comprised PBMCs. V gene TRBV27 combines with J gene TRBJ2-7; 9 bases map to TRBD1. In DNA form, the CDR3 reads TGTGCCAGCAGTCCCCTCCCCGGGACAGGGTGGGGATACGAGCAGTACTTC. Protein: CASSPLPGTGWGYEQYF.